This TCR beta chain comes out of a study of post-analysis software for immune sequencing data. Prepared libraries of TCR beta cDNA carried unique molecular identifiers. TCRdb ran MiXCR on the PCR reads and lists one entry per CDR3 protein. The sample records 650,000 to 850,000 distinct CDR3 sequences, approximately 53% being singletons. This sequence originates from a girl under 18 with multiple sclerosis. Sequenced sample: blood.

DNA for the CDR3: TGCAGTGCTAGATTAGCGGGGGGCCTGGGAGAGACCCAGTACTTC. The encoded protein is CSARLAGGLGETQYF. This rearrangement joins TRBV20-1 to TRBJ2-5, with 10 nucleotides matching TRBD2. Germline V CDR1 and CDR2: DFQATT, SNEGSKA (reference sequence). The CDR3 consists of 15 residues. V dropped 2 bases and J dropped 4; count of bases not matched to a gene: 7.